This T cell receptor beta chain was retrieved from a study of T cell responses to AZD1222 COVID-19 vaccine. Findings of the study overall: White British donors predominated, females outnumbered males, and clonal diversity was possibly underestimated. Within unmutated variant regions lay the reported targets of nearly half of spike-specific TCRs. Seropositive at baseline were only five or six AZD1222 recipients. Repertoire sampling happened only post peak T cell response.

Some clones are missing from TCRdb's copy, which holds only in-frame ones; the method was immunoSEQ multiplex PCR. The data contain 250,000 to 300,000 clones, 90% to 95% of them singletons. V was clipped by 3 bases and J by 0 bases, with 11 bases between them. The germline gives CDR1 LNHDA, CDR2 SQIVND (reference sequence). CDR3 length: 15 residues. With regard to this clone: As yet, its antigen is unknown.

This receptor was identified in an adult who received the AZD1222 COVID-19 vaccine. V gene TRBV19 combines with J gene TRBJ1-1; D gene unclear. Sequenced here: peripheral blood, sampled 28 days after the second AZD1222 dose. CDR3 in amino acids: CASSMKGRLNTEAFF. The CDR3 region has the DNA TGTGCCAGTAGTATGAAAGGGAGGTTGAACACTGAAGCTTTCTTT. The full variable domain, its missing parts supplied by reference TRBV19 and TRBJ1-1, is DGGITQSPKYLFRKEGQNVTLSCEQNLNHDAMYWYRQDPGQGLRLIYYSQIVNDFQKGDIAEGYSVSREKKESFPLTVTSAQKNPTAFYLCASSMKGRLNTEAFFGQGTRLTVV.